This T cell receptor beta chain was captured in a study of blood T cells in healthy people across ages. Remarks on this clonotype: The antigen is undetermined.

Study findings and constraints: Roughly linear age-related decline in beta diversity appeared, significant by age 40.

J gave up 6 bases and V 7 bases, and 12 bases lay outside the gene matches. The germline V gene encodes CDR1 SGHRS and CDR2 YFSETQ. The CDR3 contains 15 residues. The sample providers were healthy Caucasian people from Russia, aged about 6 to 95. With a J-beta primer mix and a sample-barcoded 5' primer, a second PCR ran roughly 6 to 11 cycles. With 12 random nucleotides, a template-switch adaptor tagged each individual cDNA molecule. TCRdb fed the 5' RACE reads into MiXCR, producing one record per CDR3 protein. Here the sample spans about 1.1 million distinct CDR3 sequences, 30% to 40% being singletons.

The sample was blood. V and J are TRBV5-1 and TRBJ1-4; 7 bases line up with TRBD1. The sequence was obtained from a man younger than 30 in good health. CDR3: CASGQTGSRDEKLFF. CDR3 DNA sequence: TGCGCCAGCGGCCAGACAGGGAGTCGGGATGAAAAACTGTTTTTT.